The sequence of this T cell receptor (beta chain) was determined in a study of identical twins. Using its own MiXCR run on the 5' RACE reads, TCRdb lists one record per CDR3 protein. The table includes approximately 620,000 distinct CDR3 sequences, around 8.6% detected once. Study-level results: The study found that models underestimated out-of-frame TCR alpha sharing in monozygotic twins. Researchers caution that invariant MAIT and iNKT cells could partly confound zero-insertion analyses.

The CDR3 runs to 17 residues. Germline V CDR1 and CDR2: MGHDK, SYGVNS. V lost 3 bases and J lost 2, with 20 bases in between. This clonotype was seen only a few times. Its antigen is not known. This same sample was also part of a study on yellow fever vaccine responses in identical twins.

The clonotype comes from a woman in her late teens or twenties in good health. Sequenced sample: PBMCs. V and J are TRBV25-1 and TRBJ2-7, with a tentative D call TRBD1 (8 bases). The DNA for the CDR3 is TGTGCCAGCAGTGAGCCCAAACAGGGGGGGAATACCTACGAGCAGTACTTC. Protein: CASSEPKQGGNTYEQYF.